Sequencing of this T cell receptor (beta chain) was carried out in a study of CD8+ T cells in alopecia areata. V dropped 0 bases and J dropped 4; count of bases not matched to a gene: 7. Germline lookup yields CDR1 SGHRS and CDR2 YFSETQ. The CDR3 sequence is 18 residues long. Collected material from alopecia areata patients comprised lesional scalp punch biopsies and peripheral blood. From PBMCs, CD4+ and CD8+ T cells were sorted. Investigators isolated RNA and reverse transcribed it into cDNA to act as the sequencing template. The repertoire was sequenced with immunoSEQ multiplex PCR; TCRdb's copy has only in-frame clones and lacks some. The table lists 150,000 to 200,000 clones, 50% to 75% of them singletons.

The chain combines TRBV5-1 with TRBJ2-6; the match to TRBD1 covers 10 bases. The receptor comes from a human donor with alopecia areata. This specimen consisted of CD4+ T cells sorted from blood, obtained at week 0. The DNA for the CDR3 is TGCGCCAGCAGCTTGGCCGCGGGACAGGGGACCGGGGCCAACGTCCTGACTTTC. Residues: CASSLAAGQGTGANVLTF.